This T cell receptor (beta chain) is drawn from a study of identical twins. CDR3 length equals 14 residues. J lost 6 bases, V lost 5 bases, and 8 bases had no gene match. The germline CDR1 and CDR2 sequences are MDHEN and SYDVKM. TCRdb redid the calling of the 5' RACE reads with MiXCR, one entry per CDR3 protein. The table shows nearly 900,000 distinct CDR3 sequences, with approximately 13% occurring only once. The sample was also linked to a second study, of yellow fever vaccine responses in identical twins.

What was sequenced was PBMCs. This sequence was found in a young woman in good health. The chain uses TRBV28 and TRBJ2-7; 9 nucleotides line up with TRBD2. The CDR3 here is CASSEGLAPSEQYF. The CDR3 coding sequence is TGTGCCAGCAGTGAGGGACTAGCTCCCAGCGAGCAGTACTTC.